The clone carrying this TCR beta chain was picked up many times. Its target is unknown. Measured with immunoSEQ multiplex PCR; TCRdb has only the in-frame clones, and not every one. The specimen has tens of thousands of clones, none found just once. This CDR3 spans 24 amino acids. The data belong to a study of T cells after posttransplantation cyclophosphamide. Study results and limitations: After PTCy, TRB diversity resembled that of CNI/methotrexate controls. Tissue-infiltrating T cells from skin or gut overlapped little with blood T cells. Later blood repertoires were often dominated by clones from the donor CD8+ memory compartment.

The clonotype comes from a middle-aged man in good health, CMV-negative, and a related stem cell transplant donor. Input material: PBMCs. The V gene is TRBV21-1, the J gene TRBJ2-7; the table's D call TRBD2 went unverified against the DNA. TRBV21-1 is described as a pseudogene. This chain's CDR3 is CASSKYGGGTGANHLAGSSYEQYF. The CDR3 nucleotides are TGTGCCAGCAGCAAATACGGCGGTGGGACAGGGGCCAACCATCTAGCGGGAAGCTCCTACGAGCAGTACTTC.